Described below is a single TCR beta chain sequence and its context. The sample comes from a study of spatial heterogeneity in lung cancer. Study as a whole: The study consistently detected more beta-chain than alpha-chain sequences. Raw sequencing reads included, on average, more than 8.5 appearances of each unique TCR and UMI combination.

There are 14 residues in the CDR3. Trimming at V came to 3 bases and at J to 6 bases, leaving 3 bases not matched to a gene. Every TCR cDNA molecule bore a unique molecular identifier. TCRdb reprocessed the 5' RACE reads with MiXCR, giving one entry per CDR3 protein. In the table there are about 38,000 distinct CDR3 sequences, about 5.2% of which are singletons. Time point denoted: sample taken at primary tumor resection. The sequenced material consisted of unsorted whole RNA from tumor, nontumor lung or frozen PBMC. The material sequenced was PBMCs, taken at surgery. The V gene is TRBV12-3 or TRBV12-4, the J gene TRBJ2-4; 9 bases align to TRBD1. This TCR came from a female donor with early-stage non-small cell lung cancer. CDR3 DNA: TGTGCCAGCAGTTTCGCGGGACAGGGAAACATTCAGTACTTC. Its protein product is CASSFAGQGNIQYF.